Shown below are 24 T cell receptor beta chains from a single sample sequenced in a study of blood T cell repertoires in COVID-19. This table comes from immunoSEQ multiplex PCR, and its TCRdb copy is limited to in-frame clones, with some not included. The sample lists some 210,000 clones, just over 90% occurring once. Specimen: peripheral blood. Receptors were obtained from a man younger than 45 with acute or convalescent COVID-19.

Only a few counts were recorded for this clone. V usage is TRBV15 and J usage is TRBJ1-2; 12 nucleotides match TRBD1. J lost 8 bases, V lost 5 bases, and 9 bases had no gene match. Germline assignment: CDR1 LNHNV and CDR2 YYDKDF (reference sequence). The CDR3 sequence is 15 residues long. The CDR3 loop is CATSGTGGVFEGYTF. The CDR3 region has the DNA TGTGCCACCAGCGGGACAGGGGGCGTCTTTGAGGGCTACACCTTC. The entire variable domain, with the rest obtained from reference TRBV15 and TRBJ1-2, is as follows: DAMVIQNPRYQVTQFGKPVTLSCSQTLNHNVMYWYQQKSSQAPKLLFHYYDKDFNNEADTPDNFQSRRPNTSFCFLDIRSPGLGDTAMYLCATSGTGGVFEGYTFGSGTRLTVV.

V gene TRBV18 combines with J gene TRBJ2-4; TRBD2 matches at 10 bases. V was clipped by 3 bases and J by 3 bases; unmatched bases: 11. This CDR3 is 18 amino acids long. Germline lookup yields CDR1 KGHSH and CDR2 LQKENI. CDR3 protein: CASSPRPSGREGKNIQYF. The CDR3 DNA is TGTGCCAGCTCACCTCGCCCTAGCGGGAGAGAAGGCAAAAACATTCAGTACTTC.

In its sample, this clone was seen once. The J gene is TRBJ2-3, the V gene TRBV29-1; D perhaps matches TRBD1 (7 bases). V was trimmed by 3 bases and J by 0 bases, leaving 19 bases between them. This CDR3 spans 17 amino acids. CDR1 is SQVTM and CDR2 is ANQGSEA in the germline V gene. The CDR3 sequence is CSVDTGGGGGSTDTQYF. For the CDR3, the DNA is TGCAGCGTTGATACTGGAGGAGGGGGCGGGAGCACAGATACGCAGTATTTT.

The chain uses TRBV6-5 and TRBJ2-7, with 7 bases identical to TRBD2. In germline, CDR1 is MNHEY, CDR2 SVGAGI. CDR3 length: 13 amino acids. After removal of 10 bases from V and 4 bases from J, the junction contained 10 bases not matched to a gene. CDR3 in amino acids: CATTRQGGYEQYF. The CDR3 DNA reads TGTGCCACCACACGGCAGGGAGGGTACGAGCAGTACTTC.

The chain carries TRBV7-9 and TRBJ1-3, with D perhaps TRBD1 (5 bases). This CDR3 comprises 15 residues. Germline CDR1 reads SEHNR; CDR2 reads FQNEAQ (reference sequence). V was pared by 1 base and J by 4 bases, with 11 bases between. The CDR3 bases are TGTGCCAGCAGCTTAGACGGGACTTACGGAAACACCATATATTTT. Protein: CASSLDGTYGNTIYF.

The chain is built from TRBV5-4 and TRBJ2-1, with TRBD1 matching over 8 bases. Germline CDR1 reads SGHNT; CDR2 reads YYREEE (reference sequence). This CDR3 has 15 amino acids. After removal of 4 bases from V and 4 bases from J, the junction contained 7 bases not matched to a gene. As DNA, the CDR3 is TGTGCCAGCAGCCCCCCACAGGGGGGATACAATGAGCAGTTCTTC. This sequence encodes CASSPPQGGYNEQFF.

The chain couples TRBV5-1 to TRBJ1-4; no clear D. The CDR3 spans 15 residues. Per the germline V gene, CDR1 is SGHRS and CDR2 is YFSETQ. Trimming shortened V by 4 bases and J by 8 bases, and 18 bases separated the two germline ends. The CDR3 sequence is CASSPLAATGEKLFF. CDR3 bases: TGCGCCAGCAGCCCGCTGGCAGCCACCGGGGAAAAACTGTTTTTT.

The V call is TRBV28, the J call TRBJ2-7; 10 bases agree with TRBD2. J was trimmed by 5 bases and V by 5 bases; bases with no gene match: 9. The CDR3 has 15 residues. Germline V lookup: CDR1 MDHEN, CDR2 SYDVKM. CDR3 DNA sequence: TGTGCCAGCAGTAAGCTAGCGGGAGCAAGGAACGAGCAGTACTTC. This encodes CASSKLAGARNEQYF.

The chain is built from TRBV28 and TRBJ2-4; TRBD1 is a possible D gene (6 bases). Per the germline V gene, CDR1 is MDHEN and CDR2 is SYDVKM. CDR3 length equals 20 residues. Deletions cut 2 bases from V and 0 bases from J, with 23 bases between. CDR3 region: CASSLGRDTRAFLAKNIQYF. CDR3 in DNA: TGTGCCAGCAGTTTAGGTAGGGACACGCGAGCTTTTCTAGCCAAAAACATTCAGTACTTC. Full variable domain (outside the CDR3, taken from reference TRBV28 and TRBJ2-4): DVKVTQSSRYLVKRTGEKVFLECVQDMDHENMFWYRQDPGLGLRLIYFSYDVKMKEKGDIPEGYSVSREKKERFSLILESASTNQTSMYLCASSLGRDTRAFLAKNIQYFGAGTRLSVL.

This clone was seen more than once but under ten times. The chain couples TRBV5-5 to TRBJ1-6, with D unresolved. CDR1 is SGHKS and CDR2 is YYEKEE in the germline V gene (reference sequence). The V gene lost 0 bases and the J gene lost 7 bases, with 8 bases spanning the gap. This CDR3 comprises 14 residues. The CDR3 DNA reads as TGTGCCAGCAGCTTGGACAGAGCCAATTCACCCCTCCACTTT. Translated, it gives CASSLDRANSPLHF.

V usage is TRBV2 and J usage is TRBJ2-3; the match to TRBD2 covers 13 bases. The V segment lost 6 bases and the J segment 6 bases; nucleotides outside the gene matches: 9. The CDR3 covers 16 residues. Germline V gene sequence: CDR1 SNHLY, CDR2 FYNNEI. The CDR3 spells CASRGTSGVRRDTQYF. CDR3 bases: TGTGCCAGCAGGGGGACTAGCGGGGTTAGGAGGGATACGCAGTATTTT.

The rearrangement joins TRBV9 to TRBJ2-7, with 11 nucleotides matching TRBD2. There are 14 residues in the CDR3. The germline CDR1 and CDR2 sequences are SGDLS and YYNGEE. V dropped 3 bases and J dropped 7; count of bases not matched to a gene: 6. In DNA form, the CDR3 reads TGTGCCAGCAGCGCTACTAGCGGGAGTCGAGAGCAGTACTTC. Amino acids: CASSATSGSREQYF.

The chain couples TRBV6-5 to TRBJ2-1; possible D gene TRBD2, 5 bases. The V gene's germline CDR1 is MNHEY and CDR2 SVGAGI. V lost 0 bases to trimming and J lost 0 bases, with 9 bases between them. CDR3 length: 16 amino acids. Here the CDR3 DNA reads TGTGCCAGCAGTTACTCCGGGGTTGACTCCTACAATGAGCAGTTCTTC. It specifies CASSYSGVDSYNEQFF.

The chain employs TRBV5-1 and TRBJ1-5; maybe TRBD1 (6 bases). V dropped 8 bases and J dropped 5 bases, with 11 bases sitting between them. The CDR3 loop spans 12 amino acids. In germline, CDR1 is SGHRS, CDR2 YFSETQ. The CDR3 is CARDRPDQPQHF. DNA of the CDR3: TGCGCCAGGGACAGACCCGATCAGCCCCAGCATTTT.

This clone was found a few times. This chain links TRBV4-1 with TRBJ1-1; 7 nucleotides match TRBD1. From germline, CDR1 is MGHRA and CDR2 YSYEKL. Trimming at V came to 3 bases and at J to 4 bases, leaving 5 bases not matched to a gene. This CDR3 is 14 amino acids long. The CDR3 DNA sequence: TGCGCCAGCAGCCACCACAGGGGTGGCACTGAAGCTTTCTTT. It encodes CASSHHRGGTEAFF.

The V and J genes are TRBV19 and TRBJ1-5, with D maybe TRBD1 (6 bases). Trimming removed 6 bases from V and 4 bases from J, with 10 bases in between. Germline V lookup: CDR1 LNHDA, CDR2 SQIVND (reference sequence). The CDR3 length is 13 residues. The DNA of the CDR3 is TGTGCCAGTAGGGGAAGGGGGAATCAGCCCCAGCATTTT. It specifies CASRGRGNQPQHF.

The chain couples TRBV2 to TRBJ2-7; 8 bases are shared with TRBD2. Germline CDR1 SNHLY, CDR2 FYNNEI. V trimming: 10 bases; J trimming: 6 bases; junction bases outside the gene matches: 14. The CDR3 spans 14 residues. CDR3: CATQKGTRSSEQYF. CDR3 DNA: TGTGCCACCCAGAAGGGGACTAGAAGTAGCGAGCAGTACTTC.

This rearrangement joins TRBV12-3 or TRBV12-4 to TRBJ2-1, with D perhaps TRBD1 (6 bases). This CDR3 contains 13 residues. Trimming took 6 bases from V and 5 from J, leaving 11 bases between them. The CDR3 sequence is CASSHGQNNEQFF. CDR3 coding DNA: TGTGCCAGCAGCCACGGACAGAACAATGAGCAGTTCTTC.

CDR3 nucleotide sequence: TGTGCCAGCAGTGGGGATTGGGGGCGCGAGTCAGATACGCAGTATTTT. This sequence encodes CASSGDWGRESDTQYF. The V gene is TRBV28, the J gene TRBJ2-3; tentative D call: TRBD1 (6 bases). V lost 5 bases to trimming and J lost 4 bases, with 19 bases between them. The CDR3 loop spans 16 amino acids. Looked up from germline, CDR1 is MDHEN and CDR2 is SYDVKM.

The chain uses TRBV5-1 and TRBJ2-1; 7 bases map to TRBD1. V shed 4 bases, J shed 3 bases, and the junction held 10 bases outside the gene matches. Per germline, CDR1 SGHRS and CDR2 YFSETQ. The CDR3 contains 16 residues. CDR3 amino acids: CASSVSTGDNYNEQFF. The CDR3 DNA follows: TGCGCCAGCAGCGTCTCAACAGGGGACAACTACAATGAGCAGTTCTTC.

The chain has TRBV5-1 and TRBJ2-5; 8 bases fit TRBD2. There are 15 residues in the CDR3. The ends lost 5 bases at V and 9 bases at J; junction bases unmatched: 15. Germline values: CDR1 SGHRS, CDR2 YFSETQ. The DNA for the CDR3 is TGCGCCAGCAGAGAGGCCGGGACTAGGGCTAACCCCCAGTACTTC. Its protein product is CASREAGTRANPQYF.

V gene TRBV2 combines with J gene TRBJ1-2; TRBD1 agrees at 9 bases. The ends lost 11 bases at V and 0 bases at J; junction bases unmatched: 10. The CDR3 extends over 15 amino acids. The germline CDR1 and CDR2 sequences are SNHLY and FYNNEI. The CDR3 region is CAGSGTGRPNYGYTF. The CDR3 DNA follows: TGTGCCGGCTCCGGGACAGGGAGACCTAACTATGGCTACACCTTC. The whole variable domain, remainder taken from reference TRBV2 and TRBJ1-2, is EPEVTQTPSHQVTQMGQEVILRCVPISNHLYFYWYRQILGQKVEFLVSFYNNEISEKSEIFDDQFSVERPDGSNFTLKIRSTKLEDSAMYFCAGSGTGRPNYGYTFGSGTRLTVV.

This clone has a single count. The rearrangement uses TRBV5-4 and TRBJ2-2, with 7 bases lining up with TRBD1. There are 14 residues in the CDR3. With V trimmed by 2 bases and J by 7 bases, 5 bases remained unmatched. Germline lookup yields CDR1 SGHNT and CDR2 YYREEE (reference sequence). The CDR3 nucleotides are TGTGCCAGCAGCTTTCGAGGGGGCAGCGGGGAGCTGTTTTTT. It translates to CASSFRGGSGELFF.

The chain recombines TRBV10-3 with TRBJ2-5; 12 positions match TRBD2. Trimming removed 11 bases from V and 5 bases from J; junction bases left unmatched: 21. CDR1 and CDR2 (germline): ENHRY, SYGVKD. The CDR3 sequence is 18 residues long. The CDR3 sequence: CASSLRMLAGGREETQYF. CDR3 nucleotides: TGTGCCTCCAGTCTCAGGATGCTAGCGGGAGGGCGAGAGGAGACCCAGTACTTC.